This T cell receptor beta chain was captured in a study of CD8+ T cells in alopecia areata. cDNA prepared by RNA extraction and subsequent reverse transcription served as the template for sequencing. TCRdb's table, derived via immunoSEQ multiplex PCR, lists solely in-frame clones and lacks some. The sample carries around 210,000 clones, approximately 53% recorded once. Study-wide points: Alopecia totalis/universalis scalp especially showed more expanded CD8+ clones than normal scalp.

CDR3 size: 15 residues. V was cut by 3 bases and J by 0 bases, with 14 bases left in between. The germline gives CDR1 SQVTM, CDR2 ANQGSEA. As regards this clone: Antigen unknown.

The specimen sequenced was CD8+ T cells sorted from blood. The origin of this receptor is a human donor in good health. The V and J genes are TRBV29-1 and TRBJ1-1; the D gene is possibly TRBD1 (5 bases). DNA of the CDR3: TGCAGCGTTGAGGGGGACGGAACCATGAACACTGAAGCTTTCTTT. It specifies CSVEGDGTMNTEAFF.